These T cell receptor beta chains were read from a single sample in a study of siplizumab effects on memory and regulatory T cells. Clones were sequenced by immunoSEQ multiplex PCR, and TCRdb holds only the in-frame ones, with some missing. The table lists some 100,000 clones, 94% of them singletons. Specimen: Tregs sorted from blood. These receptors were taken from a human donor in good health. Both conserved end residues are part of each CDR3. Each record gives: V gene, clone size, J gene, D gene, CDR3 protein, CDR3 DNA. D genes are given only for firm matches. Size values are once, few and many counts, or a class for expanded clones, and some rows have none.

V: TRBV10-2; size: -; J: TRBJ2-1; D: -; CDR3: CATLAPLSSVLSSYNEQFF; DNA: TGCGCCACCCTTGCTCCTTTATCATCAGTATTGAGCTCCTACAATGAGCAGTTCTTC
V: TRBV5-1; size: -; J: TRBJ2-7; D: -; CDR3: CASSLRGFSYEQYF; DNA: TGCGCCAGCAGCCTAAGGGGGTTCTCCTACGAGCAGTACTTC
V: TRBV5-1; size: -; J: TRBJ1-2; D: -; CDR3: CASSSNRGGYTF; DNA: TGCGCCAGCAGCTCGAACAGAGGTGGCTACACCTTC
V: TRBV6-6; size: once; J: TRBJ2-7; D: -; CDR3: CASSSIRVTYEQYF; DNA: TGTGCCAGCAGTTCCATCCGGGTAACCTACGAGCAGTACTTC
V: TRBV5-1; size: -; J: TRBJ1-1; D: -; CDR3: CASSLAISTEAFF; DNA: TGCGCCAGCAGCTTGGCTATAAGCACTGAAGCTTTCTTT
V: TRBV5-6; size: -; J: TRBJ2-7; D: TRBD2; CDR3: CASSLSWGSGGSYEQYF; DNA: TGTGCCAGCAGCTTAAGTTGGGGTAGCGGGGGATCCTACGAGCAGTACTTC
V: TRBV10-3; size: -; J: TRBJ2-3; D: -; CDR3: CAIRGPTDTQYF; DNA: TGTGCCATTCGGGGGCCCACAGATACGCAGTATTTT
V: TRBV5-1; size: -; J: TRBJ2-7; D: TRBD2; CDR3: CASSLIRKAGGGSYEQYF; DNA: TGCGCCAGCAGCTTGATAAGAAAAGCGGGAGGTGGTTCCTACGAGCAGTACTTC
V: TRBV15; size: -; J: TRBJ1-1; D: -; CDR3: CATSGQFDTEAFF; DNA: TGTGCCACCAGCGGACAGTTTGACACTGAAGCTTTCTTT
V: TRBV28; size: few; J: TRBJ1-4; D: -; CDR3: CASSLFDSELFF; DNA: TGTGCCAGCAGTTTATTCGACAGCGAACTGTTTTTT
V: TRBV29-1; size: -; J: TRBJ2-1; D: -; CDR3: CSALTGYNEQFF; DNA: TGCAGCGCTTTGACAGGCTATAATGAGCAGTTCTTC
V: TRBV6-1; size: -; J: TRBJ2-7; D: -; CDR3: CASSQTGTYEQYF; DNA: TGTGCCAGCAGTCAGACAGGTACCTACGAGCAGTACTTC
V: TRBV14; size: -; J: TRBJ2-7; D: -; CDR3: CASSQDRVRTCEQYF; DNA: TGTGCCAGCAGCCAAGACAGGGTTCGAACGTGCGAGCAGTACTTC
V: TRBV7-2; size: -; J: TRBJ2-5; D: -; CDR3: CASSLSVGRGGWGTQYF; DNA: TGTGCCAGCAGCTTATCGGTGGGCAGGGGAGGTTGGGGGACCCAGTACTTC
V: TRBV5-1; size: -; J: TRBJ1-1; D: -; CDR3: CASSGRGSRAF; DNA: TGCGCCAGCAGCGGACGAGGTTCAAGGGCTTTT
V: TRBV2; size: -; J: TRBJ2-6; D: TRBD1; CDR3: CASNRQGLSGANVLTF; DNA: TGTGCCAGCAACCGACAGGGCCTCTCTGGGGCCAACGTCCTGACTTTC
V: TRBV6-1; size: -; J: TRBJ2-5; D: -; CDR3: CASSDRGVQETQYF; DNA: TGTGCCAGCAGTGACCGTGGGGTCCAAGAGACCCAGTACTTC
V: TRBV11-2; size: -; J: TRBJ2-7; D: -; CDR3: CASSLDYEQYF; DNA: TGTGCCAGCAGCTTAGACTACGAGCAGTACTTC
V: TRBV4-1; size: -; J: TRBJ2-5; D: -; CDR3: CASSLTGGDETQYF; DNA: TGCGCCAGCAGCCTAACAGGGGGGGACGAGACCCAGTACTTC
V: TRBV5-1; size: -; J: TRBJ2-7; D: TRBD1; CDR3: CASSPTRDSAYEQYF; DNA: TGCGCCAGCAGCCCAACCCGGGACAGTGCCTACGAGCAGTACTTC
V: TRBV5-1; size: -; J: TRBJ2-1; D: TRBD2; CDR3: CASNSLAGMYNEQFF; DNA: TGCGCCAGCAACTCTCTAGCGGGCATGTACAATGAGCAGTTCTTC
V: TRBV7-9; size: -; J: TRBJ2-1; D: -; CDR3: CASSLRLFNEQFF; DNA: TGTGCCAGCAGCTTGAGACTGTTCAATGAGCAGTTCTTC
V: TRBV6-1; size: -; J: TRBJ2-4; D: -; CDR3: CASSEARRIAKNIQYF; DNA: TGTGCCAGCAGTGAAGCGCGGCGGATAGCCAAAAACATTCAGTACTTC
V: TRBV19; size: -; J: TRBJ2-6; D: -; CDR3: CASRRFTSGANVLTF; DNA: TGTGCCAGTAGAAGGTTTACTTCTGGGGCCAACGTCCTGACTTTC
V: TRBV28; size: -; J: TRBJ1-2; D: -; CDR3: CASSDSGFYGYTF; DNA: TGTGCCAGCTCAGACAGCGGTTTCTATGGCTACACCTTC
V: TRBV6-1; size: -; J: TRBJ2-3; D: TRBD2; CDR3: CASSEFGGSFTDTQYF; DNA: TGTGCCAGCAGTGAATTCGGGGGGTCCTTCACAGATACGCAGTATTTT
V: TRBV10-3; size: -; J: TRBJ2-2; D: -; CDR3: CAIRNTGELFF; DNA: TGTGCCATCCGGAACACCGGGGAGCTGTTTTTT
V: TRBV5-1; size: -; J: TRBJ2-7; D: TRBD1; CDR3: CASSFSGGTYEQYF; DNA: TGCGCCAGCAGCTTCTCAGGGGGCACCTACGAGCAGTACTTC
V: TRBV19; size: -; J: TRBJ1-1; D: -; CDR3: CASSIRGPTEAFF; DNA: TGTGCCAGTAGTATAAGGGGACCCACTGAAGCTTTCTTT
V: TRBV6-5; size: -; J: TRBJ2-7; D: -; CDR3: CASSYGASYEQYF; DNA: TGTGCCAGCAGTTATGGGGCATCCTACGAGCAGTACTTC
V: TRBV5-1; size: -; J: TRBJ2-7; D: -; CDR3: CASSLLGRDNYEQYF; DNA: TGCGCCAGCAGCTTACTGGGGCGGGATAATTACGAGCAGTACTTC